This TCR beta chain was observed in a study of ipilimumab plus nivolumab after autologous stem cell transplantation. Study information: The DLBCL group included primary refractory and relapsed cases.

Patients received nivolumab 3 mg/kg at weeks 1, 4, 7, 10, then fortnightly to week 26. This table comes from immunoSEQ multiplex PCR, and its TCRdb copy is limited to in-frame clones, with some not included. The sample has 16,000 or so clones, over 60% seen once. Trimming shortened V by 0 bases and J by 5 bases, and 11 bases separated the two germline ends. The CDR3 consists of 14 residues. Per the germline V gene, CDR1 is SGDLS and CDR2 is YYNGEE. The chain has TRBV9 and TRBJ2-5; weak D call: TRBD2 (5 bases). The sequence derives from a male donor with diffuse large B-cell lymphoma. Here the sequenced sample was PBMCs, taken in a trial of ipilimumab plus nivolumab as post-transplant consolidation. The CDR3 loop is CASSVGGGSETQYF. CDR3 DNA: TGTGCCAGCAGCGTAGGGGGTGGGAGTGAGACCCAGTACTTC. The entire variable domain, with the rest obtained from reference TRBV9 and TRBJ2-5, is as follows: DSGVTQTPKHLITATGQRVTLRCSPRSGDLSVYWYQQSLDQGLQFLIQYYNGEERAKGNILERFSAQQFPDLHSELNLSSLELGDSALYFCASSVGGGSETQYFGPGTRLLVL.